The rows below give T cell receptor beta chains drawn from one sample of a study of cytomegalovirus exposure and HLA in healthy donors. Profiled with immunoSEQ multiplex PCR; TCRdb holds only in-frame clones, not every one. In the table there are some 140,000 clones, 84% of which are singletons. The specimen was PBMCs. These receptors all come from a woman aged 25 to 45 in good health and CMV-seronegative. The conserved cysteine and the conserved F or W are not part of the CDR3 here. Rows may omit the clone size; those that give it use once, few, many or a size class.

CDR3aa: ASSRGWKETQY
v_gene: TRBV7-3
abundance: NA

CDR3aa: ASSKGQGLTGTQY
v_gene: TRBV7-9
abundance: NA

CDR3aa: SAPVAGVSLDTQY
v_gene: TRBV29-1
abundance: NA

CDR3aa: ASSLHPLNSVQGFSMAF
v_gene: TRBV27
abundance: NA

CDR3aa: AASGQYDQPQH
v_gene: TRBV19
abundance: NA

CDR3aa: ASSQRVSGNEQF
v_gene: TRBV7-7
abundance: once

CDR3aa: ASSLERNSPLH
v_gene: TRBV5-6
abundance: NA

CDR3aa: ATSRGTANYGYT
v_gene: TRBV15
abundance: NA

CDR3aa: ASSALYAGESYEQY
v_gene: TRBV21-1
abundance: NA

CDR3aa: ASSEGQGASEQY
v_gene: TRBV6-1
abundance: NA

CDR3aa: ASSLVQAGNQPQH
v_gene: TRBV5-6
abundance: once

CDR3aa: ASSPADRTSTDTQY
v_gene: TRBV4-1
abundance: NA

CDR3aa: ASSLTGTGANVLT
v_gene: TRBV27
abundance: NA

CDR3aa: ASSSFAGGNTEAF
v_gene: TRBV5-1
abundance: few

CDR3aa: ASSRADRGGEKLF
v_gene: TRBV19
abundance: NA

CDR3aa: ASSRTSVNTEAF
v_gene: TRBV27
abundance: NA

CDR3aa: ASSPKNRGQETQY
v_gene: TRBV27
abundance: NA

CDR3aa: ASSSSSAGEQY
v_gene: TRBV7-9
abundance: few

CDR3aa: ASSLVGGRTEAF
v_gene: TRBV11-2
abundance: NA